The 7 T cell receptor beta chains in this list originate from one sample, sequenced in a study of cytotoxic CD8 clonotypes in ibrutinib-treated CLL. Using immunoSEQ multiplex PCR, the repertoire was profiled, and TCRdb retains in-frame clones only, with some absent. Counted here are about 43,000 clones, roughly two thirds occurring once; the ten biggest clones make up 9.5% to 15%. Sequenced material: PBMCs, taken after 12 months of ibrutinib treatment. The receptor source for this set is a human donor with chronic lymphocytic leukemia.

V usage is TRBV5-1 and J usage is TRBJ1-4; D is uncertain. The CDR3 runs to 15 residues. With 0 bases removed from V and 0 bases from J, the gap between germline ends came to 6 bases. CDR1 SGHRS and CDR2 YFSETQ come from the germline V gene. The CDR3 protein is CASSLGGTTNEKLFF. The CDR3 DNA sequence: TGCGCCAGCAGCTTGGGTGGGACAACTAATGAAAAACTGTTTTTT.

CDR3 amino acids: CASSTLGVGETQYF. The CDR3 nucleotides read TGTGCCAGCAGTACATTGGGGGTAGGGGAGACCCAGTACTTC. The chain employs TRBV7-2 and TRBJ2-5; D might be TRBD1 or TRBD2, each matching 5 bases. The germline CDR1 and CDR2 sequences are SGHTA and FQGNSA. V dropped 6 bases and J dropped 5 bases, with 16 bases sitting between them. CDR3 size: 14 residues. The variable domain in full, with the rest retrieved from reference TRBV7-2 and TRBJ2-5, is GAGVSQSPSNKVTEKGKDVELRCDPISGHTALYWYRQSLGQGLEFLIYFQGNSAPDKSGLPSDRFSAERTGGSVSTLTIQRTQQEDSAVYLCASSTLGVGETQYFGPGTRLLVL.

The chain combines TRBV7-3 with TRBJ1-1, with TRBD1 identical over 9 bases. CDR3 length equals 15 residues. Germline V CDR1 and CDR2: SGHTA, FQGTGA. The junction had 11 bases not matched to a gene; V was cut back by 5 bases and J by 7 bases. The CDR3 nucleotides are TGTGCCAGCAGCCAGACCGGGACAGGGAGTGGTGAAGCTTTCTTT. It encodes CASSQTGTGSGEAFF.

This clone appeared a few times. This CDR3 is CASTTDSGLELFF. In DNA form, the CDR3 reads TGTGCCAGCACAACGGACAGTGGTCTGGAGCTGTTTTTT. This chain joins TRBV2 and TRBJ2-2, with TRBD1 as a possible D gene (6 bases). Germline values: CDR1 SNHLY, CDR2 FYNNEI. Between the trimmed V and J ends, which lost 7 bases and 10 bases, there was a span of 16 bases. The CDR3 is 13 amino acids.

V gene TRBV7-2 combines with J gene TRBJ1-1; 12 positions agree with TRBD1. Germline V gene lookup returns CDR1 SGHTA and CDR2 FQGNSA. J gave up 4 bases and V 2 bases, and 8 bases lay outside the gene matches. This CDR3 spans 17 amino acids. Here the CDR3 reads CASSLSFRGQGATEAFF. DNA for the CDR3: TGTGCCAGCAGCTTATCCTTTCGGGGACAGGGGGCCACTGAAGCTTTCTTT. Combining the CDR3 with reference TRBV7-2 and TRBJ1-1 gives the whole variable domain GAGVSQSPSNKVTEKGKDVELRCDPISGHTALYWYRQSLGQGLEFLIYFQGNSAPDKSGLPSDRFSAERTGGSVSTLTIQRTQQEDSAVYLCASSLSFRGQGATEAFFGQGTRLTVV.

This clone was counted between two and nine times. The V gene is TRBV25-1, the J gene TRBJ1-1, with D maybe TRBD1 (5 bases). Trimming pared 0 bases from V and 0 bases from J, leaving 8 bases between. Germline V lookup: CDR1 MGHDK, CDR2 SYGVNS. The CDR3 spans 15 residues. CDR3 coding DNA: TGTGCCAGCAGTGAATATATAGGGGTGAACACTGAAGCTTTCTTT. Translated, it gives CASSEYIGVNTEAFF.

V gene TRBV6-1 combines with J gene TRBJ1-2; D uncertain. V was shortened by 4 bases and J by 6 bases, with 18 bases between the two germline ends. CDR1 and CDR2 (germline): MNHNS, SASEGT. This CDR3 contains 15 residues. CDR3 DNA: TGTGCCAGCAGTGCCTCCACGGTATCTAGGGATGGCTACACCTTC. Translating gives CASSASTVSRDGYTF.